This TCR beta chain was found in a study of T cell repertoires in cytomegalovirus infection. On the study more broadly: Evidence of both CMV infection and a matching HLA type came from public TCR beta signatures.

V was shortened by 6 bases and J by 0 bases, with 12 bases between the two germline ends. The CDR3 loop spans 15 amino acids. Germline V gene lookup returns CDR1 LGHNT and CDR2 FRNRAP. TCRdb itself ran the reads through MiXCR, one entry per CDR3 protein. The table has roughly 230,000 distinct CDR3 sequences, approximately 7% seen once. General study results and limits: The response measured ex vivo was dominated by TCR beta clonotypes (HLA-C-restricted and CMV-specific). Carriers of CMV plus the relevant HLA were identified by cumulative public TCR beta family frequency.

About this clonotype itself: Its target is not known.

The clonotype originates from a human donor in good health (CMV status not recorded). Some clones in this sample may be carry-over from other donors' samples. The V call is TRBV12-5, the J call TRBJ1-3; D unclear. Sequencing was carried out using PBMCs. For the CDR3, the DNA is TGTGCTAGTGGCCCGCCTGGATCCTCTGGAAACACCATATATTTT. Translating gives CASGPPGSSGNTIYF.